These 21 T cell receptor beta chains were all obtained from the same sample, sequenced in a study of blood T cell repertoires in COVID-19. Sequencing used immunoSEQ multiplex PCR; TCRdb keeps in-frame clones, though not all of them. The sample holds under 300,000 clones, about 90% seen once. The specimen was peripheral blood. The origin of the receptors is a young woman with COVID-19, enrolled during active disease.

The chain has TRBV7-8 and TRBJ1-3, with TRBD1 as a possible D gene (5 bases). V gave up 4 bases and J gave up 0 bases, with 19 bases separating them. The CDR3 contains 18 residues. CDR1 and CDR2 from the germline V gene are SGHVS and FQNEAQ. CDR3 region: CASSSSAGRFPSGNTIYF. The DNA of the CDR3 is TGTGCCAGCAGCTCTTCCGCGGGGCGGTTCCCCTCTGGAAACACCATATATTTT.

A remark on this clone: Within the sample, other DNA sequences also encode this same CDR3. This chain joins TRBV6-5 and TRBJ2-2; 7 nucleotides line up with TRBD1. Germline-derived CDR1 and CDR2 are MNHEY and SVGAGI. The CDR3 totals 13 residues. The J segment lost 5 bases and the V segment lost 6 bases, leaving 3 bases of the junction unmatched. The CDR3 loop reads CASRQQGTGELFF. DNA of the CDR3: TGTGCCAGCAGGCAACAGGGGACCGGGGAGCTGTTTTTT.

This clone appeared once. The chain uses TRBV19 and TRBJ1-1, with no clear D. Germline CDR1 LNHDA, CDR2 SQIVND (reference sequence). V lost 4 bases, J lost 3 bases, and 15 bases lay in between. The CDR3 totals 15 residues. CDR3 amino acids: CASSTRLSRHTEAFF. As DNA, the CDR3 is TGTGCCAGTAGTACCCGGTTATCTAGGCACACTGAAGCTTTCTTT.

The chain joins TRBV30 to TRBJ1-3; D not certain. V lost 5 bases and J lost 0, with 5 bases in between. The CDR3 loop spans 12 amino acids. Germline assignment: CDR1 GTSNPN and CDR2 SVGIG (reference sequence). CDR3 DNA sequence: TGTGCCTGGTCTCCCTCTGGAAACACCATATATTTT. This encodes CAWSPSGNTIYF.

The chain recombines TRBV5-1 with TRBJ1-4, with 9 bases aligning to TRBD1. The junction had 7 bases not matched to a gene; V was cut back by 4 bases and J by 6 bases. The CDR3 has 15 amino acids. Germline loops: CDR1 SGHRS, CDR2 YFSETQ. The CDR3 region has the DNA TGCGCCAGCAGCCCCGGGACAGGGCGAGATGAAAAACTGTTTTTT. As protein: CASSPGTGRDEKLFF.

V and J are TRBV19 and TRBJ2-7; D unclear. Trimming took off 5 bases at V and 2 bases at J, with 10 bases between the two ends. The CDR3 has 13 amino acids. The germline V gene has CDR1 LNHDA and CDR2 SQIVND (reference sequence). In DNA form, the CDR3 reads TGTGCCAGTAGTTACGCGTCCCCCTACGAGCAGTACTTC. Translation gives CASSYASPYEQYF.

This clone was counted a single time. J is TRBJ2-7 and V is TRBV7-6; D is possibly TRBD1 or TRBD2 (6 bases each). CDR3 length equals 12 residues. Trimming left V 5 bases short and J 11 bases short, with 16 bases between. The germline V gene has CDR1 SGHVS and CDR2 FNYEAQ. As DNA, the CDR3 is TGTGCCAGCAGCCTAGGGGGTCGCGGGGAGTACTTC. This encodes CASSLGGRGEYF.

The sample holds a few counts of this clone. The chain joins TRBV30 to TRBJ2-1; D is perhaps TRBD2 (5 bases). Germline CDR1 is GTSNPN and CDR2 is SVGIG (reference sequence). The CDR3 runs 12 residues. Trimming shortened V by 2 bases and J by 15 bases, and 17 bases separated the two germline ends. The CDR3 region has the DNA TGTGCCTGGAGTACCCTCGAGGGTAGAAGGTTCTTC. Its protein is CAWSTLEGRRFF.

The chain joins TRBV6-4 to TRBJ2-1; D perhaps matches TRBD2 (7 bases). With 3 bases removed from V and 8 bases from J, the gap between germline ends came to 23 bases. CDR1 and CDR2 from the germline V gene are MRHNA and SNTAGT. The CDR3 loop spans 17 amino acids. Here the CDR3 DNA reads TGTGCCAGCAGTGAGAGGGGGGGGAGTGTTGTGGGCCATGAGCAGTTCTTC. This encodes CASSERGGSVVGHEQFF.

CDR3 sequence (DNA): TGCGCCAGCAGCCTCCGGGGGGGCCTATCGGAAGATACGCAGTATTTT. Translation: CASSLRGGLSEDTQYF. V usage is TRBV5-1 and J usage is TRBJ2-3; 8 nucleotides align to TRBD2. The germline V gene encodes CDR1 SGHRS and CDR2 YFSETQ. The CDR3 consists of 16 residues. V dropped 4 bases and J dropped 5; count of bases not matched to a gene: 12.

This rearrangement joins TRBV5-4 to TRBJ2-5, with TRBD2 matching over 10 bases. Germline CDR1 and CDR2: SGHNT and YYREEE (reference sequence). The CDR3 sequence is 15 residues long. J was trimmed by 1 base and V by 4 bases; bases with no gene match: 4. This chain's CDR3 is CASSPAGGLQETQYF. The CDR3, as DNA: TGTGCCAGCAGCCCAGCGGGGGGGCTCCAAGAGACCCAGTACTTC.

This clone came up once. The gene calls are TRBV6-5 and TRBJ1-4; D ambiguous. The CDR3 contains 13 residues. Germline values: CDR1 MNHEY, CDR2 SVGAGI. Between the trimmed V and J ends, which lost 2 bases and 10 bases, there was a span of 11 bases. The CDR3 nucleotides read TGTGCCAGCAGTTACACCACCGCAGGAAAACTGTTTTTT. Protein sequence: CASSYTTAGKLFF.

The gene calls are TRBV18 and TRBJ1-1, with TRBD1 as a possible D gene (5 bases). The length of the CDR3 is 14 residues. V was trimmed by 4 bases and J by 4 bases, leaving 13 bases between them. CDR1 and CDR2 from the germline V gene are KGHSH and LQKENI. The CDR3 is CASSHGQTSTEAFF. CDR3 nucleotides: TGTGCCAGCTCACACGGACAAACCAGCACTGAAGCTTTCTTT. Full variable domain (outside the CDR3, taken from reference TRBV18 and TRBJ1-1): NAGVMQNPRHLVRRRGQEARLRCSPMKGHSHVYWYRQLPEEGLKFMVYLQKENIIDESGMPKERFSAEFPKEGPSILRIQQVVRGDSAAYFCASSHGQTSTEAFFGQGTRLTVV.

This clone turned up a few times. The chain combines TRBV27 with TRBJ1-2; the D is unclear. The CDR3 has 13 residues. The ends were cut back, 4 bases at V and 6 bases at J, with 12 bases in the middle. Germline V CDR1 and CDR2: MNHEY, SMNVEV (reference sequence). Here the CDR3 DNA reads TGTGCCAGCAGTTCCGGGCACGGGAATGGCTACACCTTC. This translates into CASSSGHGNGYTF.

The rearrangement uses TRBV10-1 and TRBJ1-2, with unresolved D. The CDR3 has 12 residues. In germline, CDR1 is WNHNN, CDR2 SYGVQD (reference sequence). Deletions cut 8 bases from V and 6 bases from J, with 13 bases between. Here the CDR3 DNA reads TGCGCCAGCCGGTGGGTGGCGGATGGCTACACCTTC. Encoded protein: CASRWVADGYTF.

The chain couples TRBV6-1 to TRBJ2-1, with a weak D call TRBD2 (6 bases). Germline CDR1 and CDR2: MNHNS and SASEGT. Trimming stripped 3 bases from V and 1 base from J, with 7 bases between. The CDR3 is 14 residues long. CDR3 in DNA: TGTGCCAGCAGTGACGGGACTTCCTACAATGAGCAGTTCTTC. This gives the protein CASSDGTSYNEQFF.

V is TRBV7-8 and J is TRBJ1-1; D is ambiguous. The germline gives CDR1 SGHVS, CDR2 FQNEAQ. Trimming shortened V by 1 base and J by 4 bases, and 10 bases separated the two germline ends. This CDR3 region has 14 residues. CDR3 DNA: TGTGCCAGCAGCTTAGAGCCGGGTGTCACTGAAGCTTTCTTT. As protein: CASSLEPGVTEAFF.

A few counts support this clone. This chain joins TRBV28 and TRBJ2-5, with D possibly matching TRBD1 (5 bases). The germline V and J ends were trimmed by 8 bases and 2 bases, with 21 bases remaining between them. Germline V lookup: CDR1 MDHEN, CDR2 SYDVKM. This CDR3 comprises 16 residues. The DNA for the CDR3 is TGTGCCAGCCTAGGGGTAATGGAGTTATTTCAAGAGACCCAGTACTTC. Protein product: CASLGVMELFQETQYF.

This rearrangement joins TRBV7-9 to TRBJ2-7, with a possible D match to TRBD1 (5 bases). This CDR3 region has 14 residues. V lost 5 bases to trimming and J lost 3 bases, with 14 bases between them. Germline loops: CDR1 SEHNR, CDR2 FQNEAQ (reference sequence). In nucleotides, the CDR3 is TGTGCCAGCAGCGACAGACAGAAAGACTACGAGCAGTACTTC. This codes for CASSDRQKDYEQYF.

The chain uses TRBV28 and TRBJ2-5, with a possible D match to TRBD2 (5 bases). V was trimmed by 2 bases and J by 5 bases, leaving 21 bases between them. The CDR3 is 17 residues long. Germline V lookup: CDR1 MDHEN, CDR2 SYDVKM. The DNA for the CDR3 is TGTGCCAGCAGTTTAATTGTTCTGGACTCGTCTCGGGAGACCCAGTACTTC. The encoded protein is CASSLIVLDSSRETQYF.

The chain carries TRBV10-1 and TRBJ2-1; a possible D gene is TRBD2 (6 bases). V lost 7 bases and J 2 bases, leaving 15 bases between the germline ends. This CDR3 comprises 15 residues. Germline V gives CDR1 WNHNN, CDR2 SYGVQD (reference sequence). CDR3 nucleotides: TGCGCCAGCAACCCCGGGACTGCCGCCTACAATGAGCAGTTCTTC. Amino acids: CASNPGTAAYNEQFF.